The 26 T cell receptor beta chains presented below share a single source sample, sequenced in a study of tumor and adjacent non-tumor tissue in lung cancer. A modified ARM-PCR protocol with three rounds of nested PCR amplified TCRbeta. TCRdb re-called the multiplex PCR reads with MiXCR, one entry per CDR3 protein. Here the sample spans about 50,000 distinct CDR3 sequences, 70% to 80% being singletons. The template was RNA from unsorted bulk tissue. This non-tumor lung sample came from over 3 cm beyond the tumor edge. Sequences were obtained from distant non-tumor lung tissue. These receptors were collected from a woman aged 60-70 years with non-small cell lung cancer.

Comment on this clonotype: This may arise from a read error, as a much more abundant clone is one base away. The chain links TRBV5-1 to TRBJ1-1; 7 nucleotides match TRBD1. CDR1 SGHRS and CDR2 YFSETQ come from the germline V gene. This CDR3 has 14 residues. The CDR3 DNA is TGCACCAGCAGCCGACAGGGAGTTGGGACTGAAGCTTTCTTT. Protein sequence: CTSSRQGVGTEAFF.

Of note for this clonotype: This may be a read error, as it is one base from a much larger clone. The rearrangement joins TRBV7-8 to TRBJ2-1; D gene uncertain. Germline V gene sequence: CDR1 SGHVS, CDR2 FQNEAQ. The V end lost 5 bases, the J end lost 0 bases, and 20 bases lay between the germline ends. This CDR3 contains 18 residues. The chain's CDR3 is CASSLLARGPTSYNEQFF. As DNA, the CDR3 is TGTGCCAGCAGCCTCCTCGCGAGAGGCCCAACCTCCTACAATGAGCAGTTCTTC.

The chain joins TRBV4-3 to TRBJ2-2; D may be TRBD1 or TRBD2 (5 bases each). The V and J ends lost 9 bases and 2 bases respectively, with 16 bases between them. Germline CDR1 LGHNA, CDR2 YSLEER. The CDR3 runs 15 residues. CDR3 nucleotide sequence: TGCGCCAGTAGACGGGGCGAACTAAACACCGGGGAGCTGTTTTTT. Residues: CASRRGELNTGELFF.

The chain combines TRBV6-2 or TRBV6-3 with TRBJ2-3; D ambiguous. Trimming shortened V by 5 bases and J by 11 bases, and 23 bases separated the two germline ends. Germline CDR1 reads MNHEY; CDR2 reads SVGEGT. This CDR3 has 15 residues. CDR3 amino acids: CASSPTLDPLGWQYF. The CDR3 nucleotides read TGTGCCAGCAGTCCGACCTTGGACCCCCTGGGGTGGCAGTATTTT.

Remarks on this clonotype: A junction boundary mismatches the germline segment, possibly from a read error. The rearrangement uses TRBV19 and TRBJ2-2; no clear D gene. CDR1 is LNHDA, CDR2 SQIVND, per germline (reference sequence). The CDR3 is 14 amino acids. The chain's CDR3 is CASRRFYNTGELFF. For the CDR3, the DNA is TGTGCCAGTCGGCGCTTTTACAACACCGGAGAGCTGTTTTTT.

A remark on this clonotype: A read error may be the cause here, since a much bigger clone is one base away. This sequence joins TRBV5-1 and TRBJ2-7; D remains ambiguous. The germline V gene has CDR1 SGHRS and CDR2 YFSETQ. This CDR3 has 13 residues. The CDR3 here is CASSLGQQYGQYF. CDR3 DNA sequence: TGCGCCAGCAGCTTAGGGCAGCAGTACGGGCAGTACTTC.

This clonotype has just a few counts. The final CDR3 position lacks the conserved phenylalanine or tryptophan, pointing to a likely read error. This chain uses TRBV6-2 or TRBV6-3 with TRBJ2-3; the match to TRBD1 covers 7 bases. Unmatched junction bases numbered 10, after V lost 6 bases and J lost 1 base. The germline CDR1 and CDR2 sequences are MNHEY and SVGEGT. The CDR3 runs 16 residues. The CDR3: CASSQSGQAGTDTQYL. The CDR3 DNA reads TGTGCCAGCAGCCAAAGTGGACAGGCTGGCACAGATACGCAGTATTTG.

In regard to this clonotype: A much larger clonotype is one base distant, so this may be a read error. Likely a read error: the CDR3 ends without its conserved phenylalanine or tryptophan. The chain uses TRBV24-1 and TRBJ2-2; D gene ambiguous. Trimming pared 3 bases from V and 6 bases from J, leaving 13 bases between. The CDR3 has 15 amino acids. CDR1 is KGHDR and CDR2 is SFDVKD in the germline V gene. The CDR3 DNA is TGTGCCACCAGTGATCTCACGCGAACAGCCGGGGAGCTGTTTTGT. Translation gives CATSDLTRTAGELFC.

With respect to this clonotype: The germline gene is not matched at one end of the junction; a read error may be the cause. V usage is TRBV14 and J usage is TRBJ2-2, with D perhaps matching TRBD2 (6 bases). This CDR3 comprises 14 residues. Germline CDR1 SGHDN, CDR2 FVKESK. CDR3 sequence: CASSQTPNTGGLFF. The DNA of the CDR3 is TGTGCCAGCAGCCAGACCCCGAATACCGGGGGGCTGTTTTTT.

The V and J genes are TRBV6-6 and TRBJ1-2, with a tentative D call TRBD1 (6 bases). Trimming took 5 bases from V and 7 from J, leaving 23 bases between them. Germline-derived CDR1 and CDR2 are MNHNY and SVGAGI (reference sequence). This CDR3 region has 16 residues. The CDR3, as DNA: TGTGCCAGCAGTCCCTACGTCCCAACAGGGACTGGTGGCTACACCTTC. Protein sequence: CASSPYVPTGTGGYTF.

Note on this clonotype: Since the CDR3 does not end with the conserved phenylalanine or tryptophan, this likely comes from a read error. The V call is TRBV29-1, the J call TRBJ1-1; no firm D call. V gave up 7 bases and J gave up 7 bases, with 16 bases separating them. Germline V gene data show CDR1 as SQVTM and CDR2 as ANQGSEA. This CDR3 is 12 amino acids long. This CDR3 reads CSASLRENEAFS. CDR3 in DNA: TGCAGCGCTTCCCTCCGGGAGAATGAAGCTTTCTCT.

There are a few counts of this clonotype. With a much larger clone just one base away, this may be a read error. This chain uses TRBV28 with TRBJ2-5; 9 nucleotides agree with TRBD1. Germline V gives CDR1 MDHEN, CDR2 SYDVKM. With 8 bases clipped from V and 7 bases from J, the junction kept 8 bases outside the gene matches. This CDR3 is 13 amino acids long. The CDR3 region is CASGWTGEGTQYF. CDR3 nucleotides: TGTGCCAGCGGTTGGACAGGGGAGGGGACCCAGTACTTC.

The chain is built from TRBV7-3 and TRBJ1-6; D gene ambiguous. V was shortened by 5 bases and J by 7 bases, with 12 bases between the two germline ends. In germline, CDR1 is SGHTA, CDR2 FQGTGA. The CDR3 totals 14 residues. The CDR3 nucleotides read TGTGCCAGCAGCCTCAGATTGACGAATTCACCCCTCCACTTT. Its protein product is CASSLRLTNSPLHF.

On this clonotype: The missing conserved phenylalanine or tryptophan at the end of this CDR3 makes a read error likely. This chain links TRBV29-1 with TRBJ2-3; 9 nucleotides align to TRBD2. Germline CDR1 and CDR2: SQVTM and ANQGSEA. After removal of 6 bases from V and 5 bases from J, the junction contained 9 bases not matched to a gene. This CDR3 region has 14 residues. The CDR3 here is CSVTSGGPGDTQYL. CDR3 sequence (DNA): TGCAGCGTGACAAGCGGGGGGCCTGGAGATACGCAGTATCTT.

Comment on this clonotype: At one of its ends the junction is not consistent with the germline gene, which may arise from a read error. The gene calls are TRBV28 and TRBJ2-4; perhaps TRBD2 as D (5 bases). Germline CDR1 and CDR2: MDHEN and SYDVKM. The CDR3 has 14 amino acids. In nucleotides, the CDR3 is TGTGCCAGCCCTCGAGGGATCAACAGAAACATTCATTACTTC. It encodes CASPRGINRNIHYF.

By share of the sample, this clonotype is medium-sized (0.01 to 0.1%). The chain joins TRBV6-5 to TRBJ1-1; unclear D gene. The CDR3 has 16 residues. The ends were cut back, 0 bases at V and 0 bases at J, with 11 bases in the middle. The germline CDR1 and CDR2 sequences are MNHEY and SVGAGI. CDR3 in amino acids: CASSYSAGLMNTEAFF. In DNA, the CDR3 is TGTGCCAGCAGTTACTCGGCCGGACTCATGAACACTGAAGCTTTCTTT.

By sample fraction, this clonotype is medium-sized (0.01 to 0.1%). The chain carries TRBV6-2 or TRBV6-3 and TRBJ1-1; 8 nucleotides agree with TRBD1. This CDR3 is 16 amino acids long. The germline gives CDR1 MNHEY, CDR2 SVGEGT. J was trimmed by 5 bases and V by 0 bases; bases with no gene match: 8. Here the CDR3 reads CASSYSGTGLVTEAFF. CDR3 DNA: TGTGCCAGCAGTTACTCCGGGACAGGCTTAGTAACTGAAGCTTTCTTT.

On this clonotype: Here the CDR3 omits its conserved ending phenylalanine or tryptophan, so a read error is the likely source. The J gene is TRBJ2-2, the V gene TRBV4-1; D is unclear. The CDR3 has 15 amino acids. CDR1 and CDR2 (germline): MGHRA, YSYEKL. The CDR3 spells CASSQEWSDTGELFV. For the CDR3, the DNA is TGCGCCAGCAGCCAAGAATGGAGCGACACTGGGGAGCTGTTTGTT.

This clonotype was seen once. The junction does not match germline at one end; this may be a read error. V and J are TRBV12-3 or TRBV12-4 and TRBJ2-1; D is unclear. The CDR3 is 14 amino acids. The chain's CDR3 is CASSSRHRGNEQFF. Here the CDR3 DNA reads TGTGCCAGCAGTTCGCGGCACAGAGGCAATGAGCAGTTCTTT.

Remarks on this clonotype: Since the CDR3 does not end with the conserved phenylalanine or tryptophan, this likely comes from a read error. This CDR3 reads CATRELAGGGGNEQFL. In DNA, the CDR3 is TGTGCCACTCGGGAACTAGCGGGAGGTGGGGGCAATGAGCAGTTCTTA. The J gene is TRBJ2-1, the V gene TRBV6-6, with 12 bases lining up with TRBD2. The CDR3 extends over 16 amino acids. V dropped 10 bases and J dropped 6; count of bases not matched to a gene: 13. CDR1 is MNHNY and CDR2 is SVGAGI in the germline V gene (reference sequence).

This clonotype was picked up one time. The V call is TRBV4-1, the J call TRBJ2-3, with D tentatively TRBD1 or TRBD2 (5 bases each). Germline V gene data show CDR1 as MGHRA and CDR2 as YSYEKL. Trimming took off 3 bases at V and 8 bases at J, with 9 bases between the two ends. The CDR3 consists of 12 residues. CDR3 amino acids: CASSHNGGTQYF. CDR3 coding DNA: TGCGCCAGCAGCCACAATGGGGGTACGCAGTATTTT.

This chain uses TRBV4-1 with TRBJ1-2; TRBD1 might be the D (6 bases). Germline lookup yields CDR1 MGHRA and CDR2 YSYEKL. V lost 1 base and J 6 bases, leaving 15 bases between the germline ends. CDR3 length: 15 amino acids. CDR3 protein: CASSQGIGGNHGYTF. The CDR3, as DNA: TGCGCCAGCAGCCAAGGGATAGGGGGAAACCATGGCTACACCTTC.

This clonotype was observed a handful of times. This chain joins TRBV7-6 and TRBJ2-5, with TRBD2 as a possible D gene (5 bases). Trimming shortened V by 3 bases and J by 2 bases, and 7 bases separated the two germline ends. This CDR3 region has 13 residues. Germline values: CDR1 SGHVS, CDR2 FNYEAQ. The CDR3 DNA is TGTGCCAGCAGCTTCGGACTTCAAGAGACCCAGTACTTC. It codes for CASSFGLQETQYF.

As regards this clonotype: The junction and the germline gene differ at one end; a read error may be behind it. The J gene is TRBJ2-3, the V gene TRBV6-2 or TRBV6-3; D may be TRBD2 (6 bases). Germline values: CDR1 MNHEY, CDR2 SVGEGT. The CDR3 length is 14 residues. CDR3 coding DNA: TGTGCCAGCAGTTATCTCAGGGACTCAGATATGCAGTATTTT. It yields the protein CASSYLRDSDMQYF.

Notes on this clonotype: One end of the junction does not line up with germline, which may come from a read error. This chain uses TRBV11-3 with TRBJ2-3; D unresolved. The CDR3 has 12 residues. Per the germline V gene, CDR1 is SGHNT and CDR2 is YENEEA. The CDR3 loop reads CANSSDTATQYF. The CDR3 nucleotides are TGTGCCAACAGCTCCGACACAGCTACGCAGTATTTT.

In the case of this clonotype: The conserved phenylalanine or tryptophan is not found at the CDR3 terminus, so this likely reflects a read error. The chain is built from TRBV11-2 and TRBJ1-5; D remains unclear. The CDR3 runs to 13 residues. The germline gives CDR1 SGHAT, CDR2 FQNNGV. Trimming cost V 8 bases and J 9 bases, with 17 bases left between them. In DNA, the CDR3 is TGTGCCAGCTCCCGGGATAGGGATCGGCCCCAGCATGTT. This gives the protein CASSRDRDRPQHV.